The T cell receptor (beta chain) described here comes from a study of T-cell memory formation after mild COVID-19. This CDR3 comprises 13 residues. Deletions cut 5 bases from V and 6 bases from J, with 16 bases between. The germline V gene encodes CDR1 SQVTM and CDR2 ANQGSEA. TCRdb fed the 5' RACE reads into MiXCR, producing one record per CDR3 protein. The sample holds hundreds of thousands of distinct CDR3 sequences, more than 15% seen once. This clonotype was obtained from a man between 18 and 29 years old who had mild COVID-19 (a few samples of this study predate the infection). Cell type and time point are not known. The genes are TRBV29-1 and TRBJ1-1, with D unclear. Sequenced sample: PBMCs or a T cell subset sorted from them (not recorded which). The CDR3 DNA sequence: TGCAGCGTTCTCCCCGGAGAGGTCGCTGAAGCTTTCTTT. This gives the protein CSVLPGEVAEAFF.